A single sample is the source of the 18 T cell receptor beta chains below, sequenced in a study of T cells in localized non-small cell lung cancer. Sequencing was performed with immunoSEQ multiplex PCR; in TCRdb, only in-frame clones are kept and a portion is missing. The data hold about 33,000 clones, with approximately 81% observed a single time. This specimen consisted of peripheral blood, obtained before any cancer treatment. Receptor source: a male donor aged 60 or over with stage II squamous cell lung carcinoma.

This sequence joins TRBV30 and TRBJ1-1; no clear D gene. Germline V lookup: CDR1 GTSNPN, CDR2 SVGIG (reference sequence). The CDR3 is made up of 11 amino acids. Between the trimmed V and J ends, which lost 3 bases and 6 bases, there was a span of 8 bases. CDR3 in DNA: TGTGCCTGGAGCCTAAGCGCTGAAGCTTTCTTT. Its translation: CAWSLSAEAFF.

The CDR3 is CASSFSTARAKNIQYF. The CDR3 nucleotides are TGTGCCAGCAGTTTTTCCACGGCCCGGGCCAAAAACATTCAGTACTTC. The chain joins TRBV28 to TRBJ2-4; D gene unclear. CDR3 length: 16 amino acids. V dropped 3 bases and J dropped 1 base, with 13 bases sitting between them. The germline CDR1 and CDR2 sequences are MDHEN and SYDVKM.

V and J are TRBV2 and TRBJ2-7, with 7 bases that match TRBD1. Germline CDR1 and CDR2: SNHLY and FYNNEI. V lost 3 bases, J lost 0 bases, and 5 bases stayed unmatched. The CDR3 contains 15 residues. The CDR3 DNA follows: TGTGCCAGCAGTGACGGGACAGACGGCTCCTACGAGCAGTACTTC. It yields the protein CASSDGTDGSYEQYF.

The chain carries TRBV6-5 and TRBJ2-7; the D is unclear. There are 14 residues in the CDR3. Germline assignment: CDR1 MNHEY and CDR2 SVGAGI. Between the trimmed V and J ends, which lost 5 bases and 3 bases, there was a span of 14 bases. The CDR3 DNA follows: TGTGCCAGCAGTCAGCCCGGCACCGTCTACGAGCAGTACTTC. As protein: CASSQPGTVYEQYF.

J is TRBJ1-2 and V is TRBV7-6; D is perhaps TRBD1 (6 bases). In germline, CDR1 is SGHVS, CDR2 FNYEAQ. The germline V and J ends were trimmed by 11 bases and 0 bases, with 22 bases remaining between them. CDR3 size: 16 residues. The chain's CDR3 is CAVRGRGGQANYGYTF. CDR3 coding DNA: TGTGCCGTTAGAGGCAGGGGTGGTCAAGCTAACTATGGCTACACCTTC.

CDR3 region: CASSPNSGAGEQYF. The CDR3 DNA reads TGTGCCAGCTCACCAAATTCAGGGGCGGGCGAGCAGTACTTC. V usage is TRBV18 and J usage is TRBJ2-7; D is possibly TRBD1 (6 bases). The CDR3 spans 14 residues. The V end was cut by 2 bases, the J end by 6 bases, with 14 bases between. The germline V gene has CDR1 KGHSH and CDR2 LQKENI. Based on the CDR3 plus reference TRBV18 and TRBJ2-7, the full variable domain is NAGVMQNPRHLVRRRGQEARLRCSPMKGHSHVYWYRQLPEEGLKFMVYLQKENIIDESGMPKERFSAEFPKEGPSILRIQQVVRGDSAAYFCASSPNSGAGEQYFGPGTRLTVT.

V gene TRBV28 combines with J gene TRBJ1-4; no reliable D call. Germline CDR1 and CDR2: MDHEN and SYDVKM. V was cut by 9 bases and J by 8 bases, with 10 bases left in between. The CDR3 consists of 11 residues. For the CDR3, the DNA is TGTGCCAGTACCCGAGAGGAAAAACTGTTTTTT. Translated, it gives CASTREEKLFF. The full variable domain, rest sourced from reference TRBV28 and TRBJ1-4, is DVKVTQSSRYLVKRTGEKVFLECVQDMDHENMFWYRQDPGLGLRLIYFSYDVKMKEKGDIPEGYSVSREKKERFSLILESASTNQTSMYLCASTREEKLFFGSGTQLSVL.

The rearrangement links TRBV27 to TRBJ1-5; D uncertain. Trimming stripped 6 bases from V and 5 bases from J, with 14 bases between. The CDR3 sequence is 14 residues long. Germline V CDR1 and CDR2: MNHEY, SMNVEV (reference sequence). The CDR3 coding sequence is TGTGCCAGCAGGCCTACACCTTGGTATCAGCCCCAGCATTTT. The encoded protein is CASRPTPWYQPQHF.

V is TRBV6-5 and J is TRBJ2-3; no clear D. The V gene's germline CDR1 is MNHEY and CDR2 SVGAGI. V gave up 5 bases and J gave up 5 bases, with 5 bases separating them. The CDR3 consists of 11 residues. The CDR3 DNA reads TGTGCCAGCAGTGTCAGAGATACGCAGTATTTT. Its translation is CASSVRDTQYF.

The V gene is TRBV7-6, the J gene TRBJ2-2; D perhaps matches TRBD1 (5 bases). Germline V gene data show CDR1 as SGHVS and CDR2 as FNYEAQ. The CDR3 is 14 residues long. Trimming cost V 4 bases and J 3 bases, with 9 bases left between them. The CDR3 protein is CASSSLRDTGELFF. The DNA of the CDR3 is TGTGCCAGCAGCTCTCTCAGGGACACCGGGGAGCTGTTTTTT.

The gene calls are TRBV13 and TRBJ2-7; TRBD1 might be the D (6 bases). Trimming removed 3 bases at V and 1 base at J, with 7 bases between. This CDR3 spans 13 amino acids. Germline CDR1 and CDR2: PRHDT and FYEKMQ (reference sequence). As DNA, the CDR3 is TGTGCCAGCAGCTTCAGGGGTTCCTACGAGCAGTACTTC. Encoded protein: CASSFRGSYEQYF.

This sequence joins TRBV9 and TRBJ2-3, with 10 positions matching TRBD2. The CDR3 is made up of 18 amino acids. Germline CDR1 reads SGDLS; CDR2 reads YYNGEE. V shed 0 bases, J shed 0 bases, and the junction held 7 bases outside the gene matches. The CDR3: CASSVGSGGGTSTDTQYF. In DNA, the CDR3 is TGTGCCAGCAGCGTAGGGAGCGGGGGGGGAACTAGCACAGATACGCAGTATTTT.

V usage is TRBV5-8 and J usage is TRBJ2-5; no clear D gene. The J call is in doubt because the DNA end fits TRBJ2-7 better. The CDR3 runs 14 residues. CDR1 and CDR2 (germline): SGHTS, YDEGEE. The CDR3 sequence: CASSLLGYQDEQYF. For the CDR3, the DNA is TGTGCCAGCAGCTTGTTGGGGTACCAGGACGAGCAGTACTTC.

The V and J genes are TRBV4-3 and TRBJ1-2; 7 bases are shared with TRBD1. This CDR3 has 18 residues. V gave up 1 base and J gave up 0 bases; unmatched junction bases: 11. Germline lookup yields CDR1 LGHNA and CDR2 YSLEER. CDR3 sequence: CASSQVAPGGKSNYGYTF. For the CDR3, the DNA is TGCGCCAGCAGCCAAGTGGCTCCAGGGGGAAAATCTAACTATGGCTACACCTTC.

The chain employs TRBV6-1 and TRBJ2-4; 7 positions match TRBD1. Germline CDR1 reads MNHNS; CDR2 reads SASEGT. Trimming cost V 6 bases and J 6 bases; bases outside gene matches: 5. The CDR3 runs to 13 residues. The CDR3 DNA sequence: TGTGCCAGCAGCCCGGGACAGCGAAACATTCAGTACTTC. Translated, it gives CASSPGQRNIQYF.

The rearrangement joins TRBV2 to TRBJ2-7; 8 positions match TRBD1. This CDR3 is 15 amino acids long. Germline loops: CDR1 SNHLY, CDR2 FYNNEI. Germline trimming cut 10 bases from V and 4 bases from J; bases unmatched to any gene: 15. The CDR3 DNA reads as TGTGCCACCACTCTGAGCGGACAGGGAATTTACGAGCAGTACTTC. This gives the protein CATTLSGQGIYEQYF.

This clone appeared a single time. This sequence joins TRBV25-1 and TRBJ1-5; D is undetermined. Trimming removed 4 bases from V and 4 bases from J, with 8 bases in between. CDR3 size: 13 residues. Germline CDR1 is MGHDK and CDR2 is SYGVNS. CDR3 nucleotide sequence: TGTGCCAGCAGTGGTCAGTATAATCAGCCCCAGCATTTT. Its translation is CASSGQYNQPQHF.

This clone was detected only once. CDR3 protein: CASSAAGGLGETQYF. The DNA for the CDR3 is TGTGCCAGCAGCGCAGCGGGGGGGCTCGGTGAGACCCAGTACTTC. The rearrangement links TRBV9 to TRBJ2-5; 10 nucleotides match TRBD2. V gave up 3 bases and J gave up 5 bases; unmatched junction bases: 7. Germline loops: CDR1 SGDLS, CDR2 YYNGEE. The CDR3 is made up of 15 amino acids.